These 17 T cell receptor beta chains came from one sample sequenced in a study of T cells in Graves' hyperthyroidism and ophthalmopathy. Researchers amplified the TCR beta CDR3 regions from RNA transcripts. HTBI primers were employed in a first-round RT-PCR of the TCR CDR3. From the multiplex PCR reads, TCRdb called clonotypes with MiXCR, one entry per CDR3 protein. Of around 700,000 distinct CDR3 sequences listed, about 17% are singletons. Sequenced input: blood. The receptors shown here come from a woman between 50 and 59 years old with Graves' hyperthyroidism that later progressed to Graves' ophthalmopathy.

Concerning this clonotype: One end of the junction fails to match germline, which may point to a read error. This chain connects TRBV5-8 to TRBJ2-3, with a weak D call TRBD1 (6 bases). CDR3 length: 15 amino acids. Germline V gene sequence: CDR1 SGHTS, CDR2 YDEGEE. The chain's CDR3 is CASRDIGGGRNTRYF. The CDR3 coding sequence is TGTGCCAGCAGGGATATTGGGGGCGGCAGAAATACGCGGTATTTT.

This clonotype was counted only a few times. The chain links TRBV20-1 to TRBJ2-3, with D perhaps matching TRBD2 (5 bases). With 6 bases removed from V and 2 bases from J, the gap between germline ends came to 12 bases. CDR1 and CDR2 from the germline V gene are DFQATT and SNEGSKA (reference sequence). This CDR3 is built from 13 residues. Written as DNA, the CDR3 is TGCAGTGCCCCAGCGGCGGCCACAGATACGCAGTATTTT. Protein: CSAPAAATDTQYF.

This clonotype was observed at least ten times. This CDR3 is CASSAPGQGAYEQYF. The CDR3 region has the DNA TGTGCCAGCAGCGCACCGGGACAGGGGGCCTACGAGCAGTACTTC. This chain connects TRBV11-3 to TRBJ2-7; 11 positions match TRBD1. The germline V gene encodes CDR1 SGHNT and CDR2 YENEEA. V trimming: 5 bases; J trimming: 2 bases; junction bases outside the gene matches: 5. The CDR3 sequence is 15 residues long.

In its sample, this clonotype was seen a few times. The chain couples TRBV5-1 to TRBJ2-2, with 8 nucleotides matching TRBD1. Germline V gene sequence: CDR1 SGHRS, CDR2 YFSETQ. The length of the CDR3 is 15 residues. V dropped 5 bases and J dropped 5; count of bases not matched to a gene: 8. CDR3 sequence reads: CASRTDRETTGELFF. The CDR3, as DNA: TGCGCCAGCAGAACGGACAGGGAGACGACCGGGGAGCTGTTTTTT.

This clonotype has more than one count but fewer than ten. The CDR3 coding sequence is TGTGCCAGCAGCTCCCTGACACCAGGAGCAACTAATGAAAAACTGTTTTTT. Amino acid sequence: CASSSLTPGATNEKLFF. This chain links TRBV7-9 with TRBJ1-4; D ambiguous. Trimming took 4 bases from V and 0 from J, leaving 15 bases between them. The CDR3 is 17 amino acids. In germline, CDR1 is SEHNR, CDR2 FQNEAQ (reference sequence). Full variable domain (outside the CDR3, taken from reference TRBV7-9 and TRBJ1-4): DTGVSQNPRHKITKRGQNVTFRCDPISEHNRLYWYRQTLGQGPEFLTYFQNEAQLEKSRLLSDRFSAERPKGSFSTLEIQRTEQGDSAMYLCASSSLTPGATNEKLFFGSGTQLSVL.

This clonotype has more than one count but fewer than ten. This rearrangement joins TRBV4-1 to TRBJ1-1, with D unresolved. CDR1 is MGHRA and CDR2 is YSYEKL in the germline V gene. The ends were cut back, 1 base at V and 6 bases at J, with 9 bases in the middle. The CDR3 is 13 residues long. The CDR3 here is CASSQVKVPEAFF. Here the CDR3 DNA reads TGCGCCAGCAGCCAAGTGAAGGTACCTGAAGCTTTCTTT.

This clonotype was detected many times. The chain couples TRBV5-8 to TRBJ2-1, with TRBD1 matching 8 bases. CDR3 size: 16 residues. J gave up 0 bases and V 4 bases, and 6 bases lay outside the gene matches. Germline V gives CDR1 SGHTS, CDR2 YDEGEE. The DNA for the CDR3 is TGTGCCAGCAGCCGCCAGGGGGCGTTCTCCTACAATGAGCAGTTCTTC. Protein sequence: CASSRQGAFSYNEQFF.

This chain joins TRBV5-8 and TRBJ2-4; 7 nucleotides align to TRBD1. Germline V gene data show CDR1 as SGHTS and CDR2 as YDEGEE. This CDR3 spans 20 amino acids. The junction had 17 bases not matched to a gene; V was cut back by 2 bases and J by 0 bases. The CDR3: CASSLGQVDSPLIAKNIQYF. The CDR3, as DNA: TGTGCCAGCAGCTTAGGACAGGTTGATAGTCCCTTAATAGCCAAAAACATTCAGTACTTC.

CDR3 DNA: TGTGCCACCAGTGACCAGGGACCGAGGCGGAGTGAGCAGTTCTTC. This codes for CATSDQGPRRSEQFF. This chain connects TRBV24-1 to TRBJ2-1; possibly TRBD1 or TRBD2 for D (5 bases each). Germline CDR1 and CDR2: KGHDR and SFDVKD. CDR3 length: 15 residues. Between the trimmed V and J ends, which lost 4 bases and 9 bases, there was a span of 18 bases.

V and J are TRBV25-1 and TRBJ1-2; TRBD1 might be the D (5 bases). V dropped 0 bases and J dropped 4 bases, with 9 bases sitting between them. CDR3 size: 14 residues. Germline V CDR1 and CDR2: MGHDK, SYGVNS. CDR3 sequence reads: CASSEYGGSYGYTF. The CDR3 nucleotides read TGTGCCAGCAGTGAATATGGGGGATCCTATGGCTACACCTTC.

This clonotype was seen many times. The CDR3 reads CASSPGTGQYEQYF. The CDR3 coding sequence is TGCGCCAGCAGCCCCGGGACAGGGCAATACGAGCAGTACTTC. The V gene is TRBV5-1, the J gene TRBJ2-7, with 9 nucleotides matching TRBD1. This CDR3 spans 14 amino acids. Trimming at V came to 4 bases and at J to 4 bases, leaving 6 bases not matched to a gene. In germline, CDR1 is SGHRS, CDR2 YFSETQ.

The rearrangement uses TRBV19 and TRBJ2-6; D is unresolved. Germline CDR1 LNHDA, CDR2 SQIVND (reference sequence). V was shortened by 4 bases and J by 1 base, with 8 bases between the two germline ends. This CDR3 region has 15 residues. CDR3 protein: CASSNRRSGANVLTF. For the CDR3, the DNA is TGTGCCAGTAGTAATCGTAGGTCTGGGGCCAACGTCCTGACTTTC. Full variable domain (missing parts from reference TRBV19 and TRBJ2-6): DGGITQSPKYLFRKEGQNVTLSCEQNLNHDAMYWYRQDPGQGLRLIYYSQIVNDFQKGDIAEGYSVSREKKESFPLTVTSAQKNPTAFYLCASSNRRSGANVLTFGAGSRLTVL.

CDR3 DNA: TGTGCCAGCAGTTACTTACCGGGACAGTCCTACGAGCAGTACTTC. This encodes CASSYLPGQSYEQYF. The chain recombines TRBV6-5 with TRBJ2-7; TRBD1 agrees at 7 bases. The CDR3 consists of 15 residues. Trimming removed 1 base from V and 1 base from J; junction bases left unmatched: 4. Looked up from germline, CDR1 is MNHEY and CDR2 is SVGAGI.

This clonotype came up many times. This rearrangement joins TRBV20-1 to TRBJ2-5, with 9 bases fitting TRBD1. The V segment lost 0 bases and the J segment 5 bases; nucleotides outside the gene matches: 7. Germline CDR1 and CDR2: DFQATT and SNEGSKA (reference sequence). CDR3 length: 15 residues. The CDR3 spells CSARDQGTGIETQYF. In DNA form, the CDR3 reads TGCAGTGCTAGAGACCAGGGGACAGGGATCGAGACCCAGTACTTC.

The sample holds a few counts of this clonotype. This chain links TRBV4-1 with TRBJ1-2; D not certain. Germline V gives CDR1 MGHRA, CDR2 YSYEKL. Trimming pared 3 bases from V and 4 bases from J, leaving 12 bases between. The CDR3 loop spans 14 amino acids. CDR3 DNA sequence: TGCGCCAGCAGCCACTTAGAGAGCCTCTATGGCTACACCTTC. The encoded protein is CASSHLESLYGYTF.

This clonotype was detected ten times or more. The chain is built from TRBV12-3 or TRBV12-4 and TRBJ1-2; 9 bases map to TRBD1. This CDR3 has 14 residues. V lost 7 bases to trimming and J lost 6 bases; unmatched junction nucleotides: 9. The CDR3 DNA reads as TGTGCCAGCATCCTGGGACAGGGAAGGGATGGCTACACCTTC. It encodes CASILGQGRDGYTF.

This clonotype was detected ten times or more. The chain joins TRBV6-1 to TRBJ1-5, with no clear D. CDR1 and CDR2 (germline): MNHNS, SASEGT. Trimming shortened V by 10 bases and J by 3 bases, and 16 bases separated the two germline ends. The CDR3 totals 14 residues. CDR3 residues: CATNKGGNNQPQHF. Here the CDR3 DNA reads TGTGCCACCAACAAGGGAGGGAACAATCAGCCCCAGCATTTT.